This is a list of T cell receptor beta chains from one sample in a study of T cells in Graves' hyperthyroidism and ophthalmopathy. TCRdb ran MiXCR on the multiplex PCR reads and lists one entry per CDR3 protein. This table has a few hundred thousand distinct CDR3 sequences, 40% to 55% appearing once. Source material: peripheral blood or thyroid tissue (not recorded which). These receptors originate from an adult woman with Graves' disease, either hyperthyroidism or ophthalmopathy (not recorded which). Both conserved end residues are part of each CDR3. The D gene is left open where the match is weak. Clone sizes are given selectively: once, few, many, or a class where the clone is expanded.

clone_size: -
v_call: TRBV29-1
d_call: TRBD1
j_call: TRBJ2-7
cdr3_nt: TGCAGCGGACGGACAGGGGGCAATGAGCAGTACTTC
cdr3_aa: CSGRTGGNEQYF

clone_size: many
v_call: TRBV6-5
d_call: -
j_call: TRBJ1-4
cdr3_nt: TGTGCCAGCAGAGGGGAGACCCCAAGACTGTTTTTT
cdr3_aa: CASRGETPRLFF

clone_size: -
v_call: TRBV5-1
d_call: -
j_call: TRBJ2-2
cdr3_nt: TGCGCCAGCAGCTTGAGGCAGGCCTACACCGGGGAGCTGTTTTTT
cdr3_aa: CASSLRQAYTGELFF

clone_size: -
v_call: TRBV27
d_call: -
j_call: TRBJ1-5
cdr3_nt: TGTGCCAGCAGGTCCAGGGCACAGGAGAGCAATCAGCCCCATCATTTT
cdr3_aa: CASRSRAQESNQPHHF

clone_size: -
v_call: TRBV2
d_call: TRBD1
j_call: TRBJ2-7
cdr3_nt: TGTGCCAGCGAGGGACAGGGAAGGGAGCAGTACTTC
cdr3_aa: CASEGQGREQYF

clone_size: many
v_call: TRBV30
d_call: -
j_call: TRBJ2-7
cdr3_nt: TGTGCCTGGAGTGTAGGGGGAGGCGAGCAGTACTTC
cdr3_aa: CAWSVGGGEQYF

clone_size: many
v_call: TRBV11-2
d_call: -
j_call: TRBJ2-7
cdr3_nt: TGTGCCAGCAGCTTGGGATTCGTCTACGAGCAGTACTTC
cdr3_aa: CASSLGFVYEQYF

clone_size: many
v_call: TRBV7-9
d_call: -
j_call: TRBJ1-1
cdr3_nt: TGTGCCAGCAGCAGCCAAAGGGCGAACACTGAAGCTTTCTTT
cdr3_aa: CASSSQRANTEAFF

clone_size: many
v_call: TRBV7-9
d_call: -
j_call: TRBJ2-2
cdr3_nt: TGTGCCAGCAGCTTAAAGGACACCCCCGGGGAGCTGTTTTTT
cdr3_aa: CASSLKDTPGELFF

clone_size: few
v_call: TRBV6-1
d_call: -
j_call: TRBJ2-2
cdr3_nt: TGTGCCAGCATCGAGAGGGTGGGGTCGAACACCGGGGAGCTGTTTTTT
cdr3_aa: CASIERVGSNTGELFF

clone_size: many
v_call: TRBV4-2
d_call: -
j_call: TRBJ1-1
cdr3_nt: TGTGCCAGCAGCCCCATAGGGTCCTCTGAAGCTTTCTTT
cdr3_aa: CASSPIGSSEAFF

clone_size: once
v_call: TRBV10-3
d_call: -
j_call: TRBJ1-1
cdr3_nt: TGTGCCAGCTCACTAAACCCGGAACAGGGTAGTAGCACTGAAGCTTTCTTT
cdr3_aa: CASSLNPEQGSSTEAFF

clone_size: -
v_call: TRBV2
d_call: -
j_call: TRBJ1-5
cdr3_nt: TGTGCTAGAGGTGGGCAGCACGGCGGGGAGCCCCAGCATTTT
cdr3_aa: CARGGQHGGEPQHF

clone_size: once
v_call: TRBV5-1
d_call: TRBD1
j_call: TRBJ1-2
cdr3_nt: TGCGCCAGCAGCAGAACGGGACAGGGCTTCTTCGGCTACACCTTC
cdr3_aa: CASSRTGQGFFGYTF

clone_size: many
v_call: TRBV12-3/TRBV12-4
d_call: -
j_call: TRBJ2-6
cdr3_nt: TGTGCCAGCAGTTTCCGACGGCGCTCTGGGGCCAACGTCCTGACTTTC
cdr3_aa: CASSFRRRSGANVLTF

clone_size: once
v_call: TRBV6-1
d_call: -
j_call: TRBJ2-7
cdr3_nt: TGTGCCAGCAGCTCCTGGACGGTGGGGAGCTACGAGCAGTACTTC
cdr3_aa: CASSSWTVGSYEQYF

clone_size: -
v_call: TRBV20-1
d_call: -
j_call: TRBJ1-2
cdr3_nt: TGCAGTGCTGACCCCGGAGCAGGCGGTTACTATGGCTACACCTTC
cdr3_aa: CSADPGAGGYYGYTF

clone_size: once
v_call: TRBV20-1
d_call: -
j_call: TRBJ2-7
cdr3_nt: TGCAGTGCTAGAGACAGGTCCTCCATGTACGAGCAGTACTTC
cdr3_aa: CSARDRSSMYEQYF

clone_size: many
v_call: TRBV9
d_call: -
j_call: TRBJ1-1
cdr3_nt: TGTGCCAGCAGCGTAGGAGGGGAGCACACTGAAGCTTTCTTT
cdr3_aa: CASSVGGEHTEAFF

clone_size: few
v_call: TRBV6-1
d_call: -
j_call: TRBJ1-1
cdr3_nt: TGTGCCAGCCTAAAGCGGGGGATCTACACTGAAGCTTTCTTT
cdr3_aa: CASLKRGIYTEAFF

clone_size: -
v_call: TRBV6-6
d_call: -
j_call: TRBJ1-1
cdr3_nt: TGTGCCAGCAGAATTGAGAACACTGAAGCTTTCTTT
cdr3_aa: CASRIENTEAFF

clone_size: many
v_call: TRBV3-1
d_call: -
j_call: TRBJ1-1
cdr3_nt: TGTGCCAGCAGCCAAGATCTCGGCTTCACTGAAGCTTTCTTT
cdr3_aa: CASSQDLGFTEAFF

clone_size: -
v_call: TRBV20-1
d_call: -
j_call: TRBJ1-5
cdr3_nt: TGCAGTGCTACAGGGTCCTATAGCAATCAGCCCCAGCAGTTC
cdr3_aa: CSATGSYSNQPQQF

clone_size: -
v_call: TRBV11-2
d_call: -
j_call: TRBJ2-2
cdr3_nt: TGTGCCAGCAGCTTGGGGGCCTGGGGGGCCTCGGGAACCGGGGAGCTGTTTTTT
cdr3_aa: CASSLGAWGASGTGELFF

clone_size: many
v_call: TRBV4-2
d_call: -
j_call: TRBJ2-7
cdr3_nt: TGTGCCAGCAGCCATGGGGACGAGGCCTACGAGCAGTACTTC
cdr3_aa: CASSHGDEAYEQYF

clone_size: many
v_call: TRBV6-1
d_call: -
j_call: TRBJ1-1
cdr3_nt: TGTGCCAGCAGTGAAAGGCGGGGGGACACTGAAGCTTTCTTT
cdr3_aa: CASSERRGDTEAFF

clone_size: many
v_call: TRBV20-1
d_call: -
j_call: TRBJ1-6
cdr3_nt: TGCAGTGTTTTATTTAGGGAAACTTCACCCCTCCACTTT
cdr3_aa: CSVLFRETSPLHF

clone_size: many
v_call: TRBV7-3
d_call: -
j_call: TRBJ2-2
cdr3_nt: TGTGCCAGCAGCTTAAGGGCAACCGGGGAGCTGTTTTTT
cdr3_aa: CASSLRATGELFF

clone_size: few
v_call: TRBV7-2
d_call: -
j_call: TRBJ1-1
cdr3_nt: TGTGCCAGCAGCTTAGTTACGGGAATGGGGACTGAGGCTTTCTTT
cdr3_aa: CASSLVTGMGTEAFF

clone_size: -
v_call: TRBV5-5
d_call: -
j_call: TRBJ1-2
cdr3_nt: TGTGCCAGCACCTACACCGCGGCCTATGGCTACACCTTC
cdr3_aa: CASTYTAAYGYTF

clone_size: many
v_call: TRBV5-1
d_call: TRBD1
j_call: TRBJ2-7
cdr3_nt: TGCGCCAGCGTGAGAAGACAGGGCAACGAGCAGTACTTC
cdr3_aa: CASVRRQGNEQYF

clone_size: -
v_call: TRBV7-9
d_call: -
j_call: TRBJ1-2
cdr3_nt: TGTGCTCCAAACGACAGGAATTATGGCTACACCTTC
cdr3_aa: CAPNDRNYGYTF

clone_size: many
v_call: TRBV4-1
d_call: -
j_call: TRBJ2-2
cdr3_nt: TGCGCCAGCAGAGAGACAGTAGGGGACACCGGGGAGCTGTTTTTT
cdr3_aa: CASRETVGDTGELFF

clone_size: many
v_call: TRBV5-1
d_call: -
j_call: TRBJ2-2
cdr3_nt: TGCGCCAGCACGAAGGGGACCGGGGAGCTGTTTTTT
cdr3_aa: CASTKGTGELFF

clone_size: -
v_call: TRBV20-1
d_call: TRBD2
j_call: TRBJ2-7
cdr3_nt: TGCAGTGCTAGACGCCTTGGGGTAGCGGGTGCCTACGAGCAGTACTTC
cdr3_aa: CSARRLGVAGAYEQYF

clone_size: once
v_call: TRBV6-4
d_call: -
j_call: TRBJ1-1
cdr3_nt: TGTGCCAGCAGTGACTCGACGGGGGAGAACACTGAAGCTTTCTTT
cdr3_aa: CASSDSTGENTEAFF

clone_size: once
v_call: TRBV25-1
d_call: TRBD1
j_call: TRBJ2-2
cdr3_nt: TGTGCCAGCAGTGCCTCAACAGGGGGCACCGGGGAGCTGTTTTTT
cdr3_aa: CASSASTGGTGELFF

clone_size: -
v_call: TRBV7-6
d_call: -
j_call: TRBJ1-3
cdr3_nt: TGTGCCAGCAGCCACCGGGACCCCACCATATATTTT
cdr3_aa: CASSHRDPTIYF

clone_size: -
v_call: TRBV24-1
d_call: TRBD2
j_call: TRBJ2-7
cdr3_nt: TGTGCCACTCAGACTAGCGGGAGTCGGCAGTACTTC
cdr3_aa: CATQTSGSRQYF

clone_size: few
v_call: TRBV28
d_call: -
j_call: TRBJ1-1
cdr3_nt: TGTGCCAGCAGTTTGGGTGTTCGGACGGTAAAAGCTTTCTTT
cdr3_aa: CASSLGVRTVKAFF

clone_size: many
v_call: TRBV5-1
d_call: -
j_call: TRBJ1-1
cdr3_nt: TGCGCCAGCGCCGGTATTGGGGGAGGGTTGGACACTGAAGCTTTCTTT
cdr3_aa: CASAGIGGGLDTEAFF

clone_size: -
v_call: TRBV2
d_call: TRBD2
j_call: TRBJ2-7
cdr3_nt: TGTGCCAGCAGAAGCGGGAGCTTTACCTACGAGCAGTACTTC
cdr3_aa: CASRSGSFTYEQYF

clone_size: -
v_call: TRBV5-5
d_call: -
j_call: TRBJ1-1
cdr3_nt: TGTGCCAGCAGCCACGACAGAGACACTGAAGCTTTCTTT
cdr3_aa: CASSHDRDTEAFF

clone_size: -
v_call: TRBV3-1
d_call: TRBD1
j_call: TRBJ1-1
cdr3_nt: TGTGCCAGCAGCCCTCTTAGTGGGACTTGGACAGGGATAATGAACACTGAAGCTTTCTTT
cdr3_aa: CASSPLSGTWTGIMNTEAFF

clone_size: many
v_call: TRBV30
d_call: -
j_call: TRBJ1-1
cdr3_nt: TGTGCCTGGAGGGAGTTCGACACTGAAGCTTTCTTT
cdr3_aa: CAWREFDTEAFF

clone_size: -
v_call: TRBV12-3/TRBV12-4
d_call: -
j_call: TRBJ1-5
cdr3_nt: TGTGCCAGCAGCTCAATGGGGGGGGCTCGGAATCAGCCCCAGCATTTT
cdr3_aa: CASSSMGGARNQPQHF

clone_size: many
v_call: TRBV28
d_call: TRBD1
j_call: TRBJ2-7
cdr3_nt: TGTGCCAGCCGGACAGGGAAAAGTATCGAGCAGTACTTC
cdr3_aa: CASRTGKSIEQYF